This T cell receptor beta chain derives from a study of T cell repertoires in cytomegalovirus infection. There are a few counts of this clonotype. Its antigen is not identified. MiXCR, applied by TCRdb to the reads, yields one record per CDR3 protein. The sample gives some 310,000 distinct CDR3 sequences, about 25% of which show up once; about an eighth is in the top ten. Germline CDR1 and CDR2: SGHAT and FQNNGV. This CDR3 region has 14 residues. The J segment lost 5 bases and the V segment lost 2 bases, leaving 3 bases of the junction unmatched. This TCR derives from a human donor in good health (CMV status not recorded). Some clones in this sample may be carry-over from other donors' samples. The sample here was cultured PBMCs, taken from culture after CMV antigen stimulation. The chain is built from TRBV11-2 and TRBJ2-3; 8 bases align to TRBD2. CDR3 sequence reads: CASSLKAGGDTQYF. CDR3 DNA: TGTGCCAGCAGCTTAAAGGCGGGAGGAGATACGCAGTATTTT.